This T cell receptor (beta chain) is drawn from a study of identifying expanded T cells in peripheral blood. Overall study findings and caveats: Clone count variance between roughly 2-week samples rose with total template count. About 1.2 clones differed between technical replicates, versus roughly 16 and 20 over time.

V lost 3 bases and J 0 bases, leaving 6 bases between the germline ends. The CDR3 contains 14 residues. Germline loops: CDR1 LNHNV, CDR2 YYDKDF (reference sequence). This clone has more than one count but fewer than ten. The antigen is not known. Assay used: immunoSEQ multiplex PCR; TCRdb lists only in-frame clones, some missing. The data hold about 110,000 clones, with about 89% observed a single time. No infections or other immune events were documented during collection. This clonotype originated in a person between 18 and 75 years old in good health. Specimen: blood. V is TRBV15 and J is TRBJ1-3; D gene ambiguous. CDR3 in DNA: TGTGCCACCAGCAGCACTAGCTCTGGAAACACCATATATTTT. Its translation is CATSSTSSGNTIYF.